The 25 T cell receptor beta chains listed next were all sequenced from one sample in a study of OX40 agonist ivuxolimab in advanced cancers. TCRdb's copy holds only in-frame clones and misses some; the assay was immunoSEQ multiplex PCR. The profile shows some 67,000 clones, approximately 80% of them singletons. This specimen was CD4+ or CD8+ T cells sorted from blood, taken in a trial of the OX40 agonist ivuxolimab. These receptors were collected from an adult with an advanced solid tumor such as melanoma, head and neck, liver or kidney cancer.

The chain carries TRBV9 and TRBJ2-3; a possible D gene is TRBD1 (6 bases). V dropped 0 bases and J dropped 1 base, with 9 bases sitting between them. Germline CDR1 reads SGDLS; CDR2 reads YYNGEE. The CDR3 covers 15 residues. For the CDR3, the DNA is TGTGCCAGCAGCGTAGCAGGGGTCGGCACAGATACGCAGTATTTT. This encodes CASSVAGVGTDTQYF.

The chain links TRBV7-2 to TRBJ2-4; 8 nucleotides align to TRBD2. This CDR3 contains 14 residues. V trimming: 1 base; J trimming: 5 bases; junction bases outside the gene matches: 1. The germline gives CDR1 SGHTA, CDR2 FQGNSA. This chain's CDR3 is CASSLVLAENIQYF. The CDR3 DNA sequence: TGTGCCAGCAGCTTAGTACTAGCGGAAAACATTCAGTACTTC.

V usage is TRBV27 and J usage is TRBJ2-2; D is undetermined. V lost 3 bases and J lost 5, with 16 bases in between. Germline loops: CDR1 MNHEY, CDR2 SMNVEV (reference sequence). This CDR3 is 16 amino acids long. The CDR3 nucleotides read TGTGCCAGCAGTTTGGGGATGGAGCTAGGAACCGGGGAGCTGTTTTTT. Translation: CASSLGMELGTGELFF.

The rearrangement uses TRBV9 and TRBJ2-3, with TRBD2 matching over 7 bases. Looked up from germline, CDR1 is SGDLS and CDR2 is YYNGEE. CDR3 size: 17 residues. Trimming removed 5 bases from V and 2 bases from J; junction bases left unmatched: 14. CDR3 loop: CASSPGEWDYLTDTQYF. In DNA, the CDR3 is TGTGCCAGCAGTCCCGGGGAGTGGGACTACCTCACAGATACGCAGTATTTT.

The genes are TRBV28 and TRBJ2-1, with D perhaps matching TRBD2 (6 bases). The CDR3 loop spans 16 amino acids. Per the germline V gene, CDR1 is MDHEN and CDR2 is SYDVKM. Trimming shortened V by 2 bases and J by 4 bases, and 15 bases separated the two germline ends. CDR3 nucleotides: TGTGCCAGCAGTTTACCTCGGTTAGCGGCATACAATGAGCAGTTCTTC. Translation: CASSLPRLAAYNEQFF. Full variable domain (rest looked up from reference TRBV28 and TRBJ2-1): DVKVTQSSRYLVKRTGEKVFLECVQDMDHENMFWYRQDPGLGLRLIYFSYDVKMKEKGDIPEGYSVSREKKERFSLILESASTNQTSMYLCASSLPRLAAYNEQFFGPGTRLTVL.

The V and J genes are TRBV21-1 and TRBJ2-3. TRBV21-1 is a pseudogene locus. This CDR3 is built from 11 residues. In DNA, the CDR3 is TGTGCCAGCAGCAAATGGGGTACGCAGTATTTT. This translates into CASSKWGTQYF.

This clone is a singleton in its sample. The CDR3 loop is CATSRPELVSDEQYF. The CDR3 nucleotides are TGTGCCACCAGCAGACCAGAGTTAGTGTCGGACGAGCAGTACTTC. The V and J genes are TRBV15 and TRBJ2-7; D call uncertain. The CDR3 extends over 15 amino acids. The germline V gene has CDR1 LNHNV and CDR2 YYDKDF (reference sequence). V was shortened by 2 bases and J by 5 bases, with 16 bases between the two germline ends.

V gene TRBV2 combines with J gene TRBJ2-2, with 8 nucleotides matching TRBD1. V trimming: 7 bases; J trimming: 4 bases; junction bases outside the gene matches: 14. This CDR3 contains 17 residues. The V gene's germline CDR1 is SNHLY and CDR2 FYNNEI. The CDR3 protein is CASTPRTGKVGTGELFF. CDR3 sequence (DNA): TGTGCCAGCACCCCCAGGACAGGGAAGGTGGGCACCGGGGAGCTGTTTTTT.

The chain recombines TRBV2 with TRBJ1-1; 7 bases fit TRBD1. CDR1 and CDR2 (germline): SNHLY, FYNNEI. After removal of 1 base from V and 0 bases from J, the junction contained 5 bases not matched to a gene. The CDR3 sequence is 16 residues long. CDR3 sequence: CASSEGGQGVNTEAFF. CDR3 nucleotide sequence: TGTGCCAGCAGTGAAGGTGGGCAGGGGGTGAACACTGAAGCTTTCTTT.

The chain carries TRBV7-2 and TRBJ2-5, with 7 positions matching TRBD1. V was clipped by 6 bases and J by 1 base; unmatched bases: 5. This CDR3 has 14 amino acids. Looked up from germline, CDR1 is SGHTA and CDR2 is FQGNSA. In DNA form, the CDR3 reads TGTGCCAGCAGTTATCGGGACAGCCAAGAGACCCAGTACTTC. It translates to CASSYRDSQETQYF. The full variable domain, in which reference TRBV7-2 and TRBJ2-5 provide the parts outside the CDR3, is GAGVSQSPSNKVTEKGKDVELRCDPISGHTALYWYRQSLGQGLEFLIYFQGNSAPDKSGLPSDRFSAERTGGSVSTLTIQRTQQEDSAVYLCASSYRDSQETQYFGPGTRLLVL.

V usage is TRBV19 and J usage is TRBJ2-3; D gene unclear. There are 14 residues in the CDR3. In germline, CDR1 is LNHDA, CDR2 SQIVND (reference sequence). The germline V and J ends were trimmed by 3 bases and 0 bases, with 7 bases remaining between them. The CDR3 loop reads CASSIVVSTDTQYF. The DNA for the CDR3 is TGTGCCAGTAGTATCGTGGTGAGCACAGATACGCAGTATTTT. Variable domain in full (rest from reference TRBV19 and TRBJ2-3): DGGITQSPKYLFRKEGQNVTLSCEQNLNHDAMYWYRQDPGQGLRLIYYSQIVNDFQKGDIAEGYSVSREKKESFPLTVTSAQKNPTAFYLCASSIVVSTDTQYFGPGTRLTVL.

The chain recombines TRBV6-1 with TRBJ1-4, with TRBD1 identical over 7 bases. Germline CDR1 MNHNS, CDR2 SASEGT. This CDR3 is 16 amino acids long. Unmatched junction bases numbered 7, after V lost 4 bases and J lost 2 bases. Written as DNA, the CDR3 is TGTGCCAGCAGTGGCCGGGACAGCTATACTAATGAAAAACTGTTTTTT. It translates to CASSGRDSYTNEKLFF.

The CDR3 DNA sequence: TGTGCCAGCAGGGCAGGGGAAGTAACGAATTCACCCCTCCACTTT. Encoded protein: CASRAGEVTNSPLHF. The rearrangement uses TRBV2 and TRBJ1-6, with a weak D call TRBD1 (6 bases). V lost 6 bases, J lost 7 bases, and 16 bases lay in between. The CDR3 contains 15 residues. Germline CDR1 reads SNHLY; CDR2 reads FYNNEI.

V and J are TRBV18 and TRBJ2-2; 9 bases match TRBD1. Unmatched junction bases numbered 12, after V lost 1 base and J lost 6 bases. Germline V gene data show CDR1 as KGHSH and CDR2 as LQKENI. CDR3 length: 18 amino acids. This chain's CDR3 is CASSPRTSGTGRPGELFF. In nucleotides, the CDR3 is TGTGCCAGCTCACCACGGACCTCCGGGACAGGGCGCCCCGGGGAGCTGTTTTTT.

Here the CDR3 reads CASSPGQLYGYTF. The CDR3 DNA follows: TGTGCCAGCAGCCCGGGACAGCTCTATGGCTACACCTTC. The chain has TRBV11-2 and TRBJ1-2, with 7 bases lining up with TRBD1. Germline assignment: CDR1 SGHAT and CDR2 FQNNGV. The trim removed 5 bases at V and 4 bases at J, leaving 4 bases unmatched. The CDR3 has 13 amino acids.

The genes are TRBV7-6 and TRBJ1-1, with D possibly TRBD1 on 5 matching bases. Germline CDR1 is SGHVS and CDR2 is FNYEAQ. CDR3 length: 17 amino acids. Trimming took 2 bases from V and 2 from J, leaving 18 bases between them. As DNA, the CDR3 is TGTGCCAGCAGCTTAATGTCGGGGGAGATTATCAACACTGAAGCTTTCTTT. As protein: CASSLMSGEIINTEAFF.

The chain uses TRBV28 and TRBJ2-7; D perhaps matches TRBD1 (6 bases). This CDR3 region has 12 residues. Germline V lookup: CDR1 MDHEN, CDR2 SYDVKM. V lost 2 bases, J lost 4 bases, and 6 bases lay in between. This chain's CDR3 is CASSLGQYEQYF. In DNA form, the CDR3 reads TGTGCCAGCAGTTTAGGACAGTACGAGCAGTACTTC.

This clone was detected only a few times. This chain links TRBV27 with TRBJ1-5, with D tentatively TRBD1 (5 bases). V shed 6 bases and J shed 3 bases, with 12 bases lying between them. This CDR3 is 14 amino acids long. Germline V CDR1 and CDR2: MNHEY, SMNVEV (reference sequence). The CDR3 loop reads CASSLEGINQPQHF. The DNA of the CDR3 is TGTGCCAGCAGCCTGGAGGGGATCAATCAGCCCCAGCATTTT.

This chain uses TRBV28 with TRBJ1-4; TRBD1 agrees at 10 bases. V was clipped by 6 bases and J by 5 bases; unmatched bases: 6. Germline assignment: CDR1 MDHEN and CDR2 SYDVKM. The CDR3 length is 15 residues. The CDR3: CASSLPTGGNEKLFF. The CDR3 DNA reads TGTGCCAGCAGCTTGCCGACAGGGGGCAATGAAAAACTGTTTTTT.

This sequence joins TRBV5-4 and TRBJ2-2; D is unclear. Germline V gene sequence: CDR1 SGHNT, CDR2 YYREEE (reference sequence). The CDR3 sequence is 12 residues long. Trimming shortened V by 4 bases and J by 6 bases, and 7 bases separated the two germline ends. CDR3: CASSGQPGELFF. In DNA form, the CDR3 reads TGTGCCAGCAGCGGTCAACCCGGGGAGCTGTTTTTT.

The rearrangement links TRBV28 to TRBJ2-1; D not certain. Germline-derived CDR1 and CDR2 are MDHEN and SYDVKM. V dropped 11 bases and J dropped 0 bases, with 17 bases sitting between them. The CDR3 spans 15 residues. In DNA form, the CDR3 reads TGTGCCTGCTTCTGGAGTGAGAACTCCTACAATGAGCAGTTCTTC. Its translation is CACFWSENSYNEQFF.

This rearrangement joins TRBV27 to TRBJ2-6; no reliable D call. Between the trimmed V and J ends, which lost 3 bases and 2 bases, there was a span of 11 bases. Germline CDR1 is MNHEY and CDR2 is SMNVEV (reference sequence). The CDR3 is 16 residues long. The CDR3 DNA sequence: TGTGCCAGCAGTTTCTCTGGGATGGCTGGGGCCAACGTCCTGACTTTC. It specifies CASSFSGMAGANVLTF. Full variable domain (remainder filled in from reference TRBV27 and TRBJ2-6): EAQVTQNPRYLITVTGKKLTVTCSQNMNHEYMSWYRQDPGLGLRQIYYSMNVEVTDKGDVPEGYKVSRKEKRNFPLILESPSPNQTSLYFCASSFSGMAGANVLTFGAGSRLTVL.

The rearrangement uses TRBV5-6 and TRBJ1-2; no definite D call. The germline V and J ends were trimmed by 4 bases and 2 bases, with 15 bases remaining between them. Germline V CDR1 and CDR2: SGHDT, YYEEEE. The CDR3 has 15 amino acids. CDR3 region: CASSPKQILNYGYTF. In DNA form, the CDR3 reads TGTGCCAGCAGCCCCAAGCAGATCCTCAACTATGGCTACACCTTC.

The V and J genes are TRBV2 and TRBJ2-3, with 8 bases lining up with TRBD2. The length of the CDR3 is 13 residues. Looked up from germline, CDR1 is SNHLY and CDR2 is FYNNEI. V lost 9 bases, J lost 0 bases, and 2 bases stayed unmatched. CDR3 nucleotides: TGTGCCAGGCGGGGGGCTAGCACAGATACGCAGTATTTT. Translation: CARRGASTDTQYF. The full variable domain, in which reference TRBV2 and TRBJ2-3 provide the parts outside the CDR3, is EPEVTQTPSHQVTQMGQEVILRCVPISNHLYFYWYRQILGQKVEFLVSFYNNEISEKSEIFDDQFSVERPDGSNFTLKIRSTKLEDSAMYFCARRGASTDTQYFGPGTRLTVL.

The chain uses TRBV6-6 and TRBJ2-1, with a tentative D call TRBD1 (6 bases). The CDR3 spans 14 residues. Germline V CDR1 and CDR2: MNHNY, SVGAGI (reference sequence). Trimming left V 10 bases short and J 0 bases short, with 13 bases between. As DNA, the CDR3 is TGTGCCATCCGCCGGGACAACTCCTACAATGAGCAGTTCTTC. It is translated as CAIRRDNSYNEQFF.